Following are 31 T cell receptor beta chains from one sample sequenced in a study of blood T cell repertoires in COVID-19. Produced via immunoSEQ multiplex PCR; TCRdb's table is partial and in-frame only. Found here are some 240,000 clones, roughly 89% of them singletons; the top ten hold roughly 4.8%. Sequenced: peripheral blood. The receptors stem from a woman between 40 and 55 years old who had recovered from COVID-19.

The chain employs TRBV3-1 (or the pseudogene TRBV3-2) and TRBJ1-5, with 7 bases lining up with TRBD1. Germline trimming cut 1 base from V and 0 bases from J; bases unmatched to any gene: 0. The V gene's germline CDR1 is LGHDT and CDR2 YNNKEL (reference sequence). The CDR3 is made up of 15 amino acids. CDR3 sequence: CASSQGDSSNQPQHF. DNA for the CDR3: TGTGCCAGCAGCCAAGGGGACAGTAGCAATCAGCCCCAGCATTTT.

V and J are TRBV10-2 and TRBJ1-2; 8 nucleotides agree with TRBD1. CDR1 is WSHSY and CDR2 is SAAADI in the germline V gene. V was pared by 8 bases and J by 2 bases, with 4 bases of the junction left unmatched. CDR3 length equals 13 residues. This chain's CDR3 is CASSDRGNYGYTF. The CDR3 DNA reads TGCGCCAGCTCTGACAGGGGCAACTATGGCTACACCTTC.

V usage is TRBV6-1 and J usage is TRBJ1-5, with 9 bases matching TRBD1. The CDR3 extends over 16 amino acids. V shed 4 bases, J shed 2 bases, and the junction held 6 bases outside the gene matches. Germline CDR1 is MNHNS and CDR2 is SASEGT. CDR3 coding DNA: TGTGCCAGCAGTGGCGCTACAGGGGGCCGCAATCAGCCCCAGCATTTT. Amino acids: CASSGATGGRNQPQHF.

The CDR3 region is CASSPADPGTGSYEQYF. Here the CDR3 DNA reads TGTGCCAGCAGCCCCGCCGATCCCGGGACAGGGAGTTACGAGCAGTACTTC. V gene TRBV5-6 combines with J gene TRBJ2-7; 9 positions match TRBD1. Trimming at V came to 4 bases and at J to 4 bases, leaving 15 bases not matched to a gene. This CDR3 comprises 17 residues. The germline V gene has CDR1 SGHDT and CDR2 YYEEEE.

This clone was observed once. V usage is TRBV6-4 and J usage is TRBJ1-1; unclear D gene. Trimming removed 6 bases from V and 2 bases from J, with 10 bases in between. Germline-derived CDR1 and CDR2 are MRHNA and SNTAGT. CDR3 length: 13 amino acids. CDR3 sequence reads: CASSDTRNTEAFF. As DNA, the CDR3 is TGTGCCAGCAGCGACACTCGTAACACTGAAGCTTTCTTT.

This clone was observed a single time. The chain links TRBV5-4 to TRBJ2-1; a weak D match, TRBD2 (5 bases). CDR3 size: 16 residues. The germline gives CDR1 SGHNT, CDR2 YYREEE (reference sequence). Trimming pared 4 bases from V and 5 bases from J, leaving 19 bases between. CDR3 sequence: CASSLVGRLQDNEQFF. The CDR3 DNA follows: TGTGCCAGCAGCCTAGTGGGGAGACTCCAAGACAATGAGCAGTTCTTC.

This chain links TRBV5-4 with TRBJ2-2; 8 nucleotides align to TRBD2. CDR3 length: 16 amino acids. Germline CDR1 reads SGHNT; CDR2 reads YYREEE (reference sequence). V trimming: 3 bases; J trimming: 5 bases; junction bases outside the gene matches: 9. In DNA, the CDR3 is TGTGCCAGCAGCTGGGGGAGCGGGGGAGGAACCGGGGAGCTGTTTTTT. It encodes CASSWGSGGGTGELFF.

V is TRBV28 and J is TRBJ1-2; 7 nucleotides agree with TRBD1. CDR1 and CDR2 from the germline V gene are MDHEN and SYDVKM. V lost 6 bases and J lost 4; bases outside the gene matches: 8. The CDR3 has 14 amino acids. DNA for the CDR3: TGTGCCAGCAGAACACAGGGGCGCGGCTATGGCTACACCTTC. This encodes CASRTQGRGYGYTF.

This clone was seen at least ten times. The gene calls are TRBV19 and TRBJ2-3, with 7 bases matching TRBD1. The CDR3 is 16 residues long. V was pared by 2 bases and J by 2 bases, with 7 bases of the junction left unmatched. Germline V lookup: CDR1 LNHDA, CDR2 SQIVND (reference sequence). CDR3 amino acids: CASSINPRGPTDTQYF. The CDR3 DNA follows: TGTGCCAGTAGTATAAACCCGAGGGGGCCCACAGATACGCAGTATTTT.

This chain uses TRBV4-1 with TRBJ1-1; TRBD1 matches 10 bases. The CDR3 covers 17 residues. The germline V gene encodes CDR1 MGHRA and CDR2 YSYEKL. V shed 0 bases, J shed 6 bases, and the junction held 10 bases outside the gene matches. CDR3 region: CASSQDVGTGDDPEAFF. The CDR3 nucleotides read TGCGCCAGCAGCCAAGATGTCGGGACAGGGGACGATCCTGAAGCTTTCTTT.

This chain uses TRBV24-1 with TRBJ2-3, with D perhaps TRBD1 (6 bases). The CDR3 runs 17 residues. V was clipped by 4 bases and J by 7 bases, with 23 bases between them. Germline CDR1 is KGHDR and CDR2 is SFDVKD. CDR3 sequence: CATSELTRQVLTYTQYF. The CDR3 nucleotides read TGTGCCACCAGTGAACTTACAAGACAGGTACTAACGTATACGCAGTATTTT.

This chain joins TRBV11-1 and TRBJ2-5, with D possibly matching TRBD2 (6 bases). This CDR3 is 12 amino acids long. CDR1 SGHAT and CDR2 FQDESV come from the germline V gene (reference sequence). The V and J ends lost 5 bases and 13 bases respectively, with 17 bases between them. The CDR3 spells CASSPRTGGRYF. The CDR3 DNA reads TGTGCCAGCAGCCCTAGGACCGGGGGAAGGTACTTC.

The chain's CDR3 is CASNAHRGGQDGYTF. The DNA for the CDR3 is TGTGCCAGCAATGCCCATAGGGGGGGCCAGGACGGCTACACCTTC. This chain uses TRBV6-6 with TRBJ1-2, with D maybe TRBD1 (6 bases). This CDR3 is 15 amino acids long. Germline V CDR1 and CDR2: MNHNY, SVGAGI (reference sequence). The V gene lost 7 bases and the J gene lost 8 bases, with 23 bases spanning the gap.

In nucleotides, the CDR3 is TGTGCCAGCAGCCTCCAATTGAGCTCCTACAATGAGCAGTTCTTC. As protein: CASSLQLSSYNEQFF. V gene TRBV7-2 combines with J gene TRBJ2-1, with D unresolved. This CDR3 is built from 15 residues. With 5 bases removed from V and 0 bases from J, the gap between germline ends came to 11 bases. Germline V gene sequence: CDR1 SGHTA, CDR2 FQGNSA.

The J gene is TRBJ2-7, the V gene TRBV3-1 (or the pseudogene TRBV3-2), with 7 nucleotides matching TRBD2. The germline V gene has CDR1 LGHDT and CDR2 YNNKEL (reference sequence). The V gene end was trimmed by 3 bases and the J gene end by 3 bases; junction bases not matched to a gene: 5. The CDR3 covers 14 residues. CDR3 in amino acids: CASSQGSGLYEQYF. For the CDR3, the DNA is TGTGCCAGCAGCCAGGGTAGCGGGCTCTACGAGCAGTACTTC.

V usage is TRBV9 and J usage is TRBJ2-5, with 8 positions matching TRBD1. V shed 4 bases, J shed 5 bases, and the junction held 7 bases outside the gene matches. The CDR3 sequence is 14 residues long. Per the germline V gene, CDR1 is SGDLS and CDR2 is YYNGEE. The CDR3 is CASSLSGGAETQYF. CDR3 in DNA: TGTGCCAGCAGCTTATCAGGGGGCGCGGAGACCCAGTACTTC.

The chain's CDR3 is CSVASLAGYTDTQYF. The CDR3 DNA is TGCAGCGTTGCTTCGCTAGCGGGATACACAGATACGCAGTATTTT. The J gene is TRBJ2-3, the V gene TRBV29-1, with 9 positions matching TRBD2. Germline values: CDR1 SQVTM, CDR2 ANQGSEA. Losses at the gene ends were 4 bases for V and 2 bases for J; bases not matched to a gene: 7. The CDR3 is 15 residues long.

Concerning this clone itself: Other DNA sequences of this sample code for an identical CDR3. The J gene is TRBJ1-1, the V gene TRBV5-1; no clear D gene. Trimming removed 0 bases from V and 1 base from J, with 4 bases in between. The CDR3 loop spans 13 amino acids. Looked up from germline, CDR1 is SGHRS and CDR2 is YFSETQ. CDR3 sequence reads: CASSLGRNTEAFF. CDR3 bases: TGCGCCAGCAGCTTGGGTAGGAACACTGAAGCTTTCTTT.

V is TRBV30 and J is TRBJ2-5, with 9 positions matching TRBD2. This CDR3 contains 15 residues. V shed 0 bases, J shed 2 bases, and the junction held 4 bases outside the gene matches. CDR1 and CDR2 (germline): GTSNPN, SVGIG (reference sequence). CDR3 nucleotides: TGTGCCTGGAGTGTTCTAGCGGGATATCAAGAGACCCAGTACTTC. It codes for CAWSVLAGYQETQYF. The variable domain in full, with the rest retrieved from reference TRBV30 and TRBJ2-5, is SQTIHQWPATLVQPVGSPLSLECTVEGTSNPNLYWYRQAAGRGLQLLFYSVGIGQISSEVPQNLSASRPQDRQFILSSKKLLLSDSGFYLCAWSVLAGYQETQYFGPGTRLLVL.

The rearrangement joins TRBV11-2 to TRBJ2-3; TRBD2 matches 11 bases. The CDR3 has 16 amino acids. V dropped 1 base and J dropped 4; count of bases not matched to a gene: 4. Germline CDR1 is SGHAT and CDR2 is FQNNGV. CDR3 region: CASSLVAGGSADTQYF. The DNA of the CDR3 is TGTGCCAGCAGCTTAGTAGCGGGAGGGAGCGCAGATACGCAGTATTTT.

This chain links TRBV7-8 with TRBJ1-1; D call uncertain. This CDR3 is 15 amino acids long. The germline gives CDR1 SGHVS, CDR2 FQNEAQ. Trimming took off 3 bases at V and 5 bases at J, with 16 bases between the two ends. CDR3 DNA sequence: TGTGCCAGCAGCTTTAACGTGGGAGTGGGGACTGAAGCTTTCTTT. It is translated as CASSFNVGVGTEAFF.

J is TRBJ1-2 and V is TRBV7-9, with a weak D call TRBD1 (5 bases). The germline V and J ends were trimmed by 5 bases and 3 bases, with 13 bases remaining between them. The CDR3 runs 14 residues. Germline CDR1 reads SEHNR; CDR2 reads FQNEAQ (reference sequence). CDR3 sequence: CASSAVQGYYGYTF. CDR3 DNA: TGTGCCAGCAGCGCCGTTCAGGGATACTATGGCTACACCTTC.

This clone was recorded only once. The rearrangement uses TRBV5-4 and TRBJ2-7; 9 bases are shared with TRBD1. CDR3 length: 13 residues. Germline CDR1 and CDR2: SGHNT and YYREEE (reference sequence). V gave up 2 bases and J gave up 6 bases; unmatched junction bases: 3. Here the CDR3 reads CASSFPDRGEQYV. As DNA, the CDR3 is TGTGCCAGCAGCTTCCCGGACAGGGGCGAGCAGTACGTC.

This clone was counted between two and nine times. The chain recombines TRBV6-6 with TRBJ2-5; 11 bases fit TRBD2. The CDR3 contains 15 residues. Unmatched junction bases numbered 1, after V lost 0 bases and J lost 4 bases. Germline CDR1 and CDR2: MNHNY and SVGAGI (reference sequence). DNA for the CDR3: TGTGCCAGCAGTTACTCGGGACTAGCGGTAGAGACCCAGTACTTC. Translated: CASSYSGLAVETQYF.

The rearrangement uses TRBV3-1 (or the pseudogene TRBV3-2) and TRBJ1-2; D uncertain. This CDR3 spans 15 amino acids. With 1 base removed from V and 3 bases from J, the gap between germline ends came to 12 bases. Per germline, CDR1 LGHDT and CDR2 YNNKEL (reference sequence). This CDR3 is CASSQVGARDYGYTF. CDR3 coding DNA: TGTGCCAGCAGCCAAGTCGGAGCACGAGACTATGGCTACACCTTC.

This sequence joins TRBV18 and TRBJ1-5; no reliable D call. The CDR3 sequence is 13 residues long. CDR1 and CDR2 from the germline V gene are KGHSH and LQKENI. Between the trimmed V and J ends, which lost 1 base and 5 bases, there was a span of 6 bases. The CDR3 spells CASSPLRDQPQHF. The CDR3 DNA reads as TGTGCCAGCTCACCACTGCGGGATCAGCCCCAGCATTTT.

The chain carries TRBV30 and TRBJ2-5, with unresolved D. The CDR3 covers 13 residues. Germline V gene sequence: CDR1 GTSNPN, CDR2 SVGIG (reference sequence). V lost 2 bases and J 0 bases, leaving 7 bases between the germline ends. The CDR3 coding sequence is TGTGCCTGGAGTCTGGGCAACCAAGAGACCCAGTACTTC. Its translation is CAWSLGNQETQYF.

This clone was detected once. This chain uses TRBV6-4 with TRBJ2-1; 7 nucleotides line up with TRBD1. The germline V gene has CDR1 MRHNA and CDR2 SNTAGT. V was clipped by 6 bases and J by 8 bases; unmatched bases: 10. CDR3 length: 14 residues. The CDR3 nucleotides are TGTGCCAGCAGCACAGGGGTCGGTTTAGATGAGCAGTTCTTC. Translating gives CASSTGVGLDEQFF.

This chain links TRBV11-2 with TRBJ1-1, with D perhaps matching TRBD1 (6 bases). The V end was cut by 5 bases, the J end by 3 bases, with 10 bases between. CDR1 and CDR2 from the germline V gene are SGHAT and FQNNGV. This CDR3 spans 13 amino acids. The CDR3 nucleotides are TGTGCCAGCAGCCCACAGGGTTACACTGAAGCTTTCTTT. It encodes CASSPQGYTEAFF.

The CDR3 sequence: CASSPRTSGYGGELFF. DNA of the CDR3: TGTGCCAGTAGTCCCCGGACTAGCGGGTACGGCGGGGAGCTGTTTTTT. The chain links TRBV19 to TRBJ2-2; 11 bases map to TRBD2. Germline CDR1 reads LNHDA; CDR2 reads SQIVND (reference sequence). V was clipped by 5 bases and J by 7 bases; unmatched bases: 9. The CDR3 is made up of 16 amino acids.

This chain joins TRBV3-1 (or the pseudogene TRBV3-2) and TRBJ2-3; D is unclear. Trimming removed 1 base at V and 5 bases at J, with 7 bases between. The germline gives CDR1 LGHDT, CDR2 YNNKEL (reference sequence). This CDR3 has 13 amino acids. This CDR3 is CASSQVPGDTQYF. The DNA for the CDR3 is TGTGCCAGCAGCCAAGTACCGGGAGATACGCAGTATTTT.